The TCR beta chain under discussion was sequenced for a study of technical replicates of blood from a handful of donors. Clones were sequenced by immunoSEQ multiplex PCR, and TCRdb holds only the in-frame ones, with some missing. The sample has about 88,000 clones, roughly 94% seen once. What was sequenced was T cells isolated from PBMCs. The TCR sequence derives from a human donor in good health.

The DNA for the CDR3 is TGCGCCAGCAGCCAGGAGGACAGAAGCTACGAGCAGTACTTC. It translates to CASSQEDRSYEQYF. The rearrangement uses TRBV4-1 and TRBJ2-7, with D maybe TRBD1 (6 bases). The germline V gene encodes CDR1 MGHRA and CDR2 YSYEKL. This CDR3 is 14 amino acids long. V dropped 3 bases and J dropped 3 bases, with 12 bases sitting between them.